This T cell receptor beta chain was obtained from a study of T cells in Graves' hyperthyroidism and ophthalmopathy. Findings and caveats of the study: Ophthalmopathy onset followed model prediction by a median roughly 6.5 months.

From RNA transcripts, TCR beta CDR3 regions were amplified. First-round RT-PCR of the TCR CDR3 relied on the HTBI primer set. One entry per CDR3 protein results from TCRdb running MiXCR on the multiplex PCR reads. The sample consists of around 620,000 distinct CDR3 sequences, 35% to 55% of them appearing once. This clonotype appeared a few times. The antigen is not known. CDR3 length: 14 amino acids. Germline CDR1 reads SGHTA; CDR2 reads FQGTGA. Trimming pared 5 bases from V and 9 bases from J, leaving 14 bases between. The study left out patients who had uncontrolled infection, other autoimmune disease, pregnancy or lactation.

The clonotype originates from an adult woman with Graves' disease, either hyperthyroidism or ophthalmopathy (not recorded which). What was sequenced was peripheral blood or thyroid tissue (not recorded which). The V call is TRBV7-3, the J call TRBJ1-6; D is ambiguous. Here the CDR3 DNA reads TGTGCCAGCAGCCCCCCCCAGGTAGCTTCACCCCTCCACTTT. Translation: CASSPPQVASPLHF.